The text below deals with one T cell receptor (beta chain). This sample was included in a study of blood T cell repertoires in COVID-19. Overall study context: T cells, B-cell-depleted T cells, or PBMCs provided the cDNA or gDNA that served as material.

Source study methods: Estimation of nucleated cell counts relied on the amplification of reference gene primers. Clones were read by immunoSEQ multiplex PCR, and TCRdb kept only the in-frame ones, dropping some. For V, J and clone size, that table is used; D and trimming come from the DNA. The table includes about 270,000 clones, 88% detected once. The clonotype was recovered from a woman in her thirties who had recovered from COVID-19. The sample was PBMCs or T cells enriched from blood (not recorded which).

The CDR3 DNA reads as TGTGCCAGTAGTATCTTCCACACGGGGGACGAGCAGTACTTC. This encodes CASSIFHTGDEQYF. This sequence joins TRBV19 and TRBJ2-7; maybe TRBD2 (6 bases). CDR3 size: 14 residues. CDR1 and CDR2 from the germline V gene are LNHDA and SQIVND (reference sequence). Trimming removed 3 bases at V and 5 bases at J, with 14 bases between.